This entry lists 18 T cell receptor beta chains sequenced from one sample in a study of vaccination and CD4 T cells after COVID-19. Time point meaning: late sampling 161 to 241 days after vaccination in a few convalescent patients. A single record per CDR3 protein comes from TCRdb applying MiXCR to the PCR reads. The sample contains just under 30,000 distinct CDR3 sequences, 49% of which appear only once. The specimen was CD4+ T cells from blood, collected about 7 months after SARS-CoV-2 vaccination. These receptors originate from a human donor who had recovered from COVID-19.

This clonotype was counted only a few times. V and J are TRBV20-1 and TRBJ1-6; D not resolved. The V gene's germline CDR1 is DFQATT and CDR2 SNEGSKA (reference sequence). The V gene lost 6 bases and the J gene lost 9 bases, with 21 bases spanning the gap. CDR3 length: 15 residues. CDR3 nucleotides: TGCAGTGCCCTAAAAAGCGACCTGACGGCTTCACCCCTCCACTTT. Protein: CSALKSDLTASPLHF.

The V and J genes are TRBV6-1 and TRBJ1-5, with D possibly matching TRBD1 (5 bases). Germline V gene sequence: CDR1 MNHNS, CDR2 SASEGT. The CDR3 contains 15 residues. Trimming cost V 6 bases and J 1 base, with 13 bases left between them. As DNA, the CDR3 is TGTGCCAGCAGAACTTCGACAGCCAGCAATCAGCCCCAGCATTTT. Protein product: CASRTSTASNQPQHF.

V is TRBV20-1 and J is TRBJ2-2; 9 nucleotides match TRBD2. Looked up from germline, CDR1 is DFQATT and CDR2 is SNEGSKA (reference sequence). This CDR3 contains 13 residues. Trimming removed 3 bases from V and 6 bases from J; junction bases left unmatched: 2. Written as DNA, the CDR3 is TGCAGTGCTAGGAGACTAGCGGCCGGGGAGCTGTTTTTT. Translated: CSARRLAAGELFF.

The chain has TRBV20-1 and TRBJ1-5, with D possibly being TRBD1 (6 bases). This CDR3 spans 14 amino acids. The V and J ends lost 3 bases and 0 bases respectively, with 9 bases between them. Germline CDR1 DFQATT, CDR2 SNEGSKA (reference sequence). The CDR3 DNA sequence: TGCAGTGCTAGCAGGGGAAATAGCAATCAGCCCCAGCATTTT. It translates to CSASRGNSNQPQHF.

This clonotype was observed a handful of times. The chain is built from TRBV27 and TRBJ1-2, with D possibly TRBD1 on 6 matching bases. The germline CDR1 and CDR2 sequences are MNHEY and SMNVEV (reference sequence). V lost 2 bases and J 7 bases, leaving 11 bases between the germline ends. The CDR3 consists of 13 residues. The chain's CDR3 is CASSLEGGGGYTF. The CDR3 bases are TGTGCCAGCAGTTTAGAAGGGGGAGGTGGCTACACCTTC.

The V and J genes are TRBV7-2 and TRBJ2-4; D is possibly TRBD1 or TRBD2 (5 bases each). The germline V gene has CDR1 SGHTA and CDR2 FQGNSA. This CDR3 is built from 14 residues. V lost 5 bases and J lost 14, with 22 bases in between. The CDR3 sequence: CASSIGTAPLWKYF. In nucleotides, the CDR3 is TGTGCCAGCAGCATAGGGACCGCGCCCTTATGGAAGTACTTC.

The table lists this clonotype with a count of one. The chain couples TRBV19 to TRBJ1-2, with 7 nucleotides matching TRBD1. Looked up from germline, CDR1 is LNHDA and CDR2 is SQIVND (reference sequence). This CDR3 has 15 amino acids. V shed 9 bases and J 6 bases; nucleotides not matched to a gene: 16. The chain's CDR3 is CASSGTVPPVDGYTF. DNA of the CDR3: TGTGCCAGCAGTGGGACAGTCCCTCCGGTCGATGGCTACACCTTC.

This clonotype appeared a few times. This sequence joins TRBV28 and TRBJ2-1, with D tentatively TRBD1 (6 bases). This CDR3 has 15 residues. CDR1 is MDHEN, CDR2 SYDVKM, per germline. Trimming pared 7 bases from V and 9 bases from J, leaving 22 bases between. The DNA of the CDR3 is TGTGCCAGCATTTCGACAACAGGGCTTGCTACTGAGCAGTTCTTC. This gives the protein CASISTTGLATEQFF.

The chain employs TRBV5-1 and TRBJ2-3, with D hard to call. V lost 5 bases and J lost 4, with 14 bases in between. CDR3 length: 14 residues. Germline loops: CDR1 SGHRS, CDR2 YFSETQ. The CDR3 region is CASSWQVNSDTQYF. CDR3 coding DNA: TGCGCCAGCAGTTGGCAGGTGAATTCAGATACGCAGTATTTT.

This chain uses TRBV15 with TRBJ2-3; a possible D gene is TRBD2 (6 bases). This CDR3 has 18 amino acids. Per the germline V gene, CDR1 is LNHNV and CDR2 is YYDKDF (reference sequence). V was trimmed by 5 bases and J by 2 bases, leaving 23 bases between them. The CDR3 bases are TGTGCCACCAGCCTCACTGCTTTTCGGGCGGGAACCACAGATACGCAGTATTTT. It specifies CATSLTAFRAGTTDTQYF.

This clonotype was counted between two and nine times. This chain connects TRBV15 to TRBJ2-7; D is uncertain. Trimming took off 0 bases at V and 11 bases at J, with 14 bases between the two ends. Germline CDR1 LNHNV, CDR2 YYDKDF (reference sequence). The CDR3 length is 13 residues. CDR3 region: CATSRDRLAPKYF. CDR3 sequence (DNA): TGTGCCACCAGCAGAGATCGGTTGGCGCCTAAGTACTTC.

The chain couples TRBV27 to TRBJ2-3; D is perhaps TRBD1 or TRBD2 (6 bases each). CDR1 and CDR2 from the germline V gene are MNHEY and SMNVEV (reference sequence). Trimming left V 6 bases short and J 2 bases short, with 18 bases between. CDR3 length: 16 amino acids. CDR3: CASRWEMGGFTDTQYF. CDR3 sequence (DNA): TGTGCCAGCAGGTGGGAGATGGGGGGCTTCACAGATACGCAGTATTTT.

This clonotype was found a few times. The chain combines TRBV20-1 with TRBJ2-7; 7 bases align to TRBD2. The CDR3 has 13 amino acids. The V gene's germline CDR1 is DFQATT and CDR2 SNEGSKA (reference sequence). After removal of 5 bases from V and 4 bases from J, the junction contained 8 bases not matched to a gene. The CDR3 DNA reads as TGCAGTGCTCGGACTAGTTTAGAGTACGAGCAGTACTTC. This sequence encodes CSARTSLEYEQYF.

In nucleotides, the CDR3 is TGTGCCAGCAGCAGGACAGACGAGCAGTACTTC. It is translated as CASSRTDEQYF. This chain links TRBV11-1 with TRBJ2-7, with D possibly matching TRBD1 (6 bases). CDR3 length equals 11 residues. Germline V lookup: CDR1 SGHAT, CDR2 FQDESV (reference sequence). V was clipped by 5 bases and J by 5 bases, with 7 bases between them. Variable domain in full (rest from reference TRBV11-1 and TRBJ2-7): EAEVAQSPRYKITEKSQAVAFWCDPISGHATLYWYRQILGQGPELLVQFQDESVVDDSQLPKDRFSAERLKGVDSTLKIQPAELGDSAMYLCASSRTDEQYFGPGTRLTVT.

The V and J genes are TRBV6-1 and TRBJ2-7, with 9 bases that match TRBD1. This CDR3 has 16 residues. With 5 bases clipped from V and 5 bases from J, the junction kept 13 bases outside the gene matches. Per the germline V gene, CDR1 is MNHNS and CDR2 is SASEGT. The CDR3, as DNA: TGTGCCAGCAGTCGAAACCGGGACAGGGTAGCAAACGAGCAGTACTTC. This encodes CASSRNRDRVANEQYF.

V gene TRBV28 combines with J gene TRBJ1-5; D possibly corresponds to TRBD1 (5 bases). There are 16 residues in the CDR3. The V end lost 6 bases, the J end lost 2 bases, and 17 bases lay between the germline ends. CDR1 is MDHEN and CDR2 is SYDVKM in the germline V gene. The CDR3 region is CASRSLREGGNQPQHF. DNA of the CDR3: TGTGCCAGCAGATCTCTCAGGGAAGGAGGCAATCAGCCCCAGCATTTT.

This clonotype showed up just a few times. The chain has TRBV7-9 and TRBJ1-1; the match to TRBD1 covers 9 bases. The germline CDR1 and CDR2 sequences are SEHNR and FQNEAQ (reference sequence). After removal of 3 bases from V and 6 bases from J, the junction contained 8 bases not matched to a gene. The CDR3 runs 15 residues. The CDR3 loop is CASSLGTGGISEAFF. CDR3 DNA sequence: TGTGCCAGCAGCTTGGGAACAGGGGGCATATCTGAAGCTTTCTTT.

The gene calls are TRBV7-3 and TRBJ2-7; 14 bases map to TRBD2. CDR1 and CDR2 from the germline V gene are SGHTA and FQGTGA. V lost 0 bases to trimming and J lost 3 bases; unmatched junction nucleotides: 10. The CDR3 has 19 residues. CDR3 nucleotides: TGTGCCAGCAGCTTAACGGGGGGAGCCGGGACTAGCGGGAGCTACGAGCAGTACTTC. Protein: CASSLTGGAGTSGSYEQYF.